The clone carrying this T cell receptor (beta chain) was detected ten times or more. This entry comes from a study of patients and donors after allogeneic stem cell transplantation. Germline CDR1 MNHEY, CDR2 SMNVEV (reference sequence). The CDR3 is 15 residues long. V dropped 1 base and J dropped 2; count of bases not matched to a gene: 4. TCRdb reprocessed the RT-PCR reads via MiXCR and lists one record per CDR3 protein. The sample has tens of thousands of distinct CDR3 sequences; just under 5% are singletons. The chain employs TRBV27 and TRBJ1-2; 7 bases fit TRBD1. The clonotype was recovered from a human donor who was either an allogeneic HSCT recipient or a stem cell or donor lymphocyte infusion donor (not recorded which). It is not recorded whose cells these are; they may come from a transplant donor. Sequences were obtained from blood, either unsorted or a sorted T cell fraction (not recorded which). The CDR3 DNA sequence: TGTGCCAGCAGTTTATACCGGGGACAGAACTATGGCTACACCTTC. Translating gives CASSLYRGQNYGYTF.